Shown below are 2 T cell receptor beta chains from a single sample sequenced in a study of blood T cells in healthy people across ages. A sample-barcoded 5' primer and a J-beta primer mix were used in a second PCR of roughly 7 to 11 cycles. TCRdb ran MiXCR on the 5' RACE reads and lists one entry per CDR3 protein. The sample contains hundreds of thousands of distinct CDR3 sequences, more than 45% of which appear only once. The sequencing input was blood. The receptors shown here come from a woman at least 80 years old in good health.

This clonotype was detected ten times or more. This chain joins TRBV5-1 and TRBJ2-3, with D perhaps matching TRBD2 (6 bases). The CDR3 totals 13 residues. CDR1 and CDR2 from the germline V gene are SGHRS and YFSETQ. Trimming took off 4 bases at V and 4 bases at J, with 10 bases between the two ends. In nucleotides, the CDR3 is TGCGCCAGCAGCCGGGGGAGAGCAGATACGCAGTATTTT. It codes for CASSRGRADTQYF.

V gene TRBV5-1 combines with J gene TRBJ1-2, with unresolved D. The CDR3 loop spans 15 amino acids. Germline values: CDR1 SGHRS, CDR2 YFSETQ. V was shortened by 7 bases and J by 0 bases, with 16 bases between the two germline ends. The CDR3 nucleotides are TGCGCCAGCTCCGGGGAAGGGTTAGCTAACTATGGCTACACCTTC. This sequence encodes CASSGEGLANYGYTF.